These 20 T cell receptor beta chains were sequenced from one sample in a study of human T cells and chemical hapten exposure. In TCRdb, the RACE reads were re-called with MiXCR into one record per CDR3 protein. The table lists some 180,000 distinct CDR3 sequences, around 22% of them singletons, with about 7% in the top ten. Time point denoted: patch test 1, 2 weeks after DPC sensitization. As for treatment: therapeutic diphenylcyclopropenone sensitization with weekly scalp DPC. The input for sequencing was whole blood, taken in connection with sensitization to the hapten diphenylcyclopropenone (DPC). All receptors come from a woman aged 50 to 60 with alopecia areata. Some clones in this sample may be carry-over from other donors' samples.

This clonotype showed up many times. The rearrangement joins TRBV10-3 to TRBJ1-5; D unclear. Germline V CDR1 and CDR2: ENHRY, SYGVKD. The CDR3 is 14 amino acids. The V and J ends lost 0 bases and 7 bases respectively, with 10 bases between them. CDR3 coding DNA: TGTGCCATCAGTGAGTCTCTGGGAGGGCAGCCCCAGCATTTT. Its protein is CAISESLGGQPQHF.

This clonotype was recorded many times. This sequence joins TRBV11-2 and TRBJ2-1; D gene uncertain. The CDR3 loop spans 12 amino acids. V was trimmed by 5 bases and J by 4 bases, leaving 6 bases between them. Germline V gene data show CDR1 as SGHAT and CDR2 as FQNNGV. The CDR3: CASSLGYNEQFF. The DNA of the CDR3 is TGTGCCAGCAGCCTGGGATACAATGAGCAGTTCTTC.

This clonotype turned up a few times. The gene calls are TRBV6-5 and TRBJ1-1, with D possibly being TRBD1 (5 bases). V lost 4 bases to trimming and J lost 1 base, with 10 bases between them. The length of the CDR3 is 14 residues. Germline V gene sequence: CDR1 MNHEY, CDR2 SVGAGI. The CDR3 DNA reads as TGTGCCAGCAGTTTTGAGACAGCGAACACTGAAGCTTTCTTT. Translation gives CASSFETANTEAFF.

This clonotype has more than one count but fewer than ten. This chain uses TRBV18 with TRBJ1-1; D unresolved. Deletions cut 3 bases from V and 2 bases from J, with 13 bases between. The CDR3 sequence is 15 residues long. Germline CDR1 reads KGHSH; CDR2 reads LQKENI. The CDR3 DNA sequence: TGTGCCAGCTCACCTAAACAGACGAGAAACACTGAAGCTTTCTTT. Translated, it gives CASSPKQTRNTEAFF.

This clonotype was counted between two and nine times. This chain links TRBV7-6 with TRBJ2-5; the match to TRBD1 covers 8 bases. Germline CDR1 and CDR2: SGHVS and FNYEAQ. V lost 5 bases to trimming and J lost 2 bases; unmatched junction nucleotides: 7. The CDR3 covers 15 residues. The CDR3 reads CASSTFRDRQETQYF. CDR3 bases: TGTGCCAGCAGCACATTCCGGGACAGGCAAGAGACCCAGTACTTC.

The V call is TRBV29-1, the J call TRBJ2-1, with 8 bases lining up with TRBD2. This CDR3 comprises 14 residues. J was trimmed by 3 bases and V by 3 bases; bases with no gene match: 4. Germline V lookup: CDR1 SQVTM, CDR2 ANQGSEA. This chain's CDR3 is CSVDVSGIYNEQFF. The CDR3 DNA is TGCAGCGTTGATGTTAGCGGGATCTACAATGAGCAGTTCTTC.

The V call is TRBV30, the J call TRBJ2-4, with D possibly being TRBD1 or TRBD2 (6 bases each). Trimming took off 3 bases at V and 6 bases at J, with 12 bases between the two ends. The CDR3 sequence is 13 residues long. Germline V gives CDR1 GTSNPN, CDR2 SVGIG (reference sequence). CDR3 sequence: CAWRAGGANIQYF. The CDR3 nucleotides are TGTGCCTGGAGAGCCGGGGGCGCAAACATTCAGTACTTC.

This chain connects TRBV20-1 to TRBJ2-5; D is possibly TRBD2 (6 bases). The germline CDR1 and CDR2 sequences are DFQATT and SNEGSKA (reference sequence). CDR3 length: 14 amino acids. Trimming removed 3 bases from V and 4 bases from J, with 15 bases in between. This CDR3 is CSARKEGLPETQYF. The CDR3 nucleotides read TGCAGTGCTAGGAAGGAGGGACTCCCAGAGACCCAGTACTTC.

This clonotype was counted ten times or more. This rearrangement joins TRBV6-5 to TRBJ2-1, with unresolved D. The CDR3 contains 12 residues. Trimming stripped 2 bases from V and 10 bases from J, with 9 bases between. Germline V gives CDR1 MNHEY, CDR2 SVGAGI. The CDR3 here is CASSYGVGEQFF. In nucleotides, the CDR3 is TGTGCCAGCAGTTACGGGGTTGGAGAGCAGTTCTTC.

This clonotype was seen a few times. The CDR3 loop reads CASRFLSTDTQYF. The CDR3 DNA follows: TGTGCCAGCAGGTTTCTTAGCACAGATACGCAGTATTTT. V gene TRBV12-3 or TRBV12-4 combines with J gene TRBJ2-3; no clear D gene. Deletions cut 6 bases from V and 0 bases from J, with 7 bases between. CDR3 size: 13 residues.

This clonotype was detected only a few times. The V and J genes are TRBV12-3 or TRBV12-4 and TRBJ1-5; no reliable D call. The CDR3 consists of 15 residues. V lost 4 bases and J 0 bases, leaving 10 bases between the germline ends. CDR3 nucleotide sequence: TGTGCCAGCAGTTCTCAGTTTGATAGCAATCAGCCCCAGCATTTT. Translation gives CASSSQFDSNQPQHF.

Many counts were recorded for this clonotype. The chain has TRBV5-1 and TRBJ2-7; 11 bases match TRBD2. Looked up from germline, CDR1 is SGHRS and CDR2 is YFSETQ. The CDR3 is 15 amino acids. Trimming at V came to 4 bases and at J to 3 bases, leaving 6 bases not matched to a gene. Here the CDR3 reads CASSPGTSGLYEQYF. Written as DNA, the CDR3 is TGCGCCAGCAGCCCTGGGACTAGCGGTCTCTACGAGCAGTACTTC.

The table lists this clonotype with many counts. The V call is TRBV2, the J call TRBJ2-2; D unclear. The CDR3 totals 13 residues. Germline V gene sequence: CDR1 SNHLY, CDR2 FYNNEI. V lost 1 base and J lost 4, with 4 bases in between. In DNA form, the CDR3 reads TGTGCCAGCAGTGAAGTAGTCACCGGGGAGCTGTTTTTT. Amino acid sequence: CASSEVVTGELFF.

This clonotype occurred a few times. The chain combines TRBV5-1 with TRBJ2-5, with a tentative D call TRBD1 (5 bases). The germline gives CDR1 SGHRS, CDR2 YFSETQ. CDR3 length: 14 residues. The ends were cut back, 0 bases at V and 1 base at J, with 7 bases in the middle. In DNA form, the CDR3 reads TGCGCCAGCAGCTTGGGGGGCCCCCAAGAGACCCAGTACTTC. This codes for CASSLGGPQETQYF.

V usage is TRBV6-2 or TRBV6-3 and J usage is TRBJ2-2; 10 bases are a match to TRBD2. This CDR3 is built from 14 residues. After removal of 7 bases from V and 5 bases from J, the junction contained 4 bases not matched to a gene. Germline loops: CDR1 MNHEY, CDR2 SVGEGT. Here the CDR3 reads CASTPGLATGELFF. CDR3 bases: TGTGCCAGCACCCCGGGACTAGCGACCGGGGAGCTGTTTTTT.

In its sample, this clonotype was seen a few times. The genes are TRBV7-2 and TRBJ1-1; TRBD1 matches at 9 bases. The CDR3 extends over 15 amino acids. The germline V gene encodes CDR1 SGHTA and CDR2 FQGNSA. With V trimmed by 4 bases and J by 5 bases, 8 bases remained unmatched. CDR3 DNA sequence: TGTGCCAGCAGCTCACCGGGACAGGGTGAAACTGAAGCTTTCTTT. Translated: CASSSPGQGETEAFF.

A few counts support this clonotype. The CDR3 region is CASTGGPTSGANVLTF. The DNA of the CDR3 is TGTGCCAGTACGGGGGGCCCGACCTCTGGGGCCAACGTCCTGACTTTC. The chain is built from TRBV7-9 and TRBJ2-6; perhaps TRBD2 as D (7 bases). V dropped 9 bases and J dropped 0 bases, with 15 bases sitting between them. Germline assignment: CDR1 SEHNR and CDR2 FQNEAQ (reference sequence). CDR3 length: 16 amino acids.

This clonotype was recorded a few times. This rearrangement joins TRBV19 to TRBJ2-4, with TRBD2 matching 10 bases. This CDR3 region has 17 residues. Germline CDR1 reads LNHDA; CDR2 reads SQIVND (reference sequence). Trimming removed 6 bases from V and 6 bases from J; junction bases left unmatched: 14. The CDR3 protein is CASSTRGIAGGTNIQYF. CDR3 DNA sequence: TGTGCCAGTAGCACCAGAGGAATAGCGGGAGGCACAAACATTCAGTACTTC.

This clonotype was seen more than once but under ten times. The chain has TRBV3-1 and TRBJ2-5; D is unclear. The germline V and J ends were trimmed by 2 bases and 6 bases, with 10 bases remaining between them. Looked up from germline, CDR1 is LGHDT and CDR2 is YNNKEL (reference sequence). The CDR3 loop spans 13 amino acids. The CDR3 loop is CASSQSVTQTQYF. The DNA of the CDR3 is TGTGCCAGCAGCCAATCGGTCACACAGACCCAGTACTTC.

A few counts support this clonotype. The rearrangement joins TRBV12-3 or TRBV12-4 to TRBJ1-1; TRBD1 agrees at 8 bases. The CDR3 consists of 13 residues. The J segment lost 6 bases and the V segment lost 5 bases, leaving 5 bases of the junction unmatched. Written as DNA, the CDR3 is TGTGCCAGCAGTGCGACAGGGGACGCTGAAGCTTTCTTT. This codes for CASSATGDAEAFF.